The 14 T cell receptor beta chains below were found in one sample sequenced in a study of cytomegalovirus exposure and HLA in healthy donors. The PCR used 60 Vbeta and 13 Jbeta primers. Assay: immunoSEQ multiplex PCR; the TCRdb copy retains only in-frame clones and omits some. The table lists some 110,000 clones, under 85% of them singletons. The sequenced sample was PBMCs. The receptors shown here come from a man aged 18 to 29 in good health and CMV-seronegative.

In this sample, this clone turned up a few times. This chain connects TRBV6-1 to TRBJ1-5; 7 bases fit TRBD1. Germline values: CDR1 MNHNS, CDR2 SASEGT. The junction had 8 bases not matched to a gene; V was cut back by 8 bases and J by 7 bases. This CDR3 region has 13 residues. The CDR3 region has the DNA TGTGCCAGCTTATCAGGGGGTGTACAGCCCCAGCATTTT. It encodes CASLSGGVQPQHF.

The V gene is TRBV20-1, the J gene TRBJ2-3, with 7 nucleotides matching TRBD2. V lost 5 bases to trimming and J lost 6 bases; unmatched junction nucleotides: 2. CDR3 length equals 11 residues. CDR1 is DFQATT and CDR2 is SNEGSKA in the germline V gene (reference sequence). The CDR3 bases are TGCAGTGCTGGGCGGGGGGATACGCAGTATTTT. As protein: CSAGRGDTQYF.

V gene TRBV2 combines with J gene TRBJ2-3; 7 bases map to TRBD2. This CDR3 has 13 amino acids. The germline V gene has CDR1 SNHLY and CDR2 FYNNEI. V lost 7 bases and J lost 7; bases outside the gene matches: 8. The CDR3 DNA reads TGTGCCAGCACGAGCGGGGCACTAAATACGCAGTATTTT. This codes for CASTSGALNTQYF.

Only a few counts were recorded for this clone. The CDR3 DNA sequence: TGTGCCAGCCGCTCCGAGAGCTCTGGAAACACCATATATTTT. It encodes CASRSESSGNTIYF. V usage is TRBV6-6 and J usage is TRBJ1-3; D remains unclear. This CDR3 is built from 14 residues. Germline-derived CDR1 and CDR2 are MNHNY and SVGAGI (reference sequence). Trimming pared 8 bases from V and 0 bases from J, leaving 11 bases between.

The chain is built from TRBV7-2 and TRBJ2-3, with 11 bases aligning to TRBD2. This CDR3 contains 18 residues. Germline assignment: CDR1 SGHTA and CDR2 FQGNSA. V was pared by 8 bases and J by 0 bases, with 13 bases of the junction left unmatched. The CDR3 DNA sequence: TGTGCCAGCTTCTCGACTAGCGGGAAGAAGGATAGCACAGATACGCAGTATTTT. It encodes CASFSTSGKKDSTDTQYF.

This clone was seen a few times. The rearrangement uses TRBV6-1 and TRBJ1-2, with a possible D match to TRBD1 (5 bases). Germline V gives CDR1 MNHNS, CDR2 SASEGT. V was shortened by 0 bases and J by 2 bases, with 13 bases between the two germline ends. This CDR3 region has 16 residues. CDR3 in amino acids: CASSEAKRTRNYGYTF. The DNA of the CDR3 is TGTGCCAGCAGTGAAGCGAAAAGGACAAGGAACTATGGCTACACCTTC.

The chain has TRBV15 and TRBJ2-1; the match to TRBD2 covers 13 bases. Germline CDR1 LNHNV, CDR2 YYDKDF (reference sequence). The trim removed 9 bases at V and 2 bases at J, leaving 13 bases unmatched. This CDR3 has 18 residues. The CDR3 sequence: CATTGWTSGSNPYNEQFF. The CDR3 DNA reads as TGTGCCACTACAGGCTGGACTAGCGGGAGTAATCCCTACAATGAGCAGTTCTTC. Based on the CDR3 plus reference TRBV15 and TRBJ2-1, the full variable domain is DAMVIQNPRYQVTQFGKPVTLSCSQTLNHNVMYWYQQKSSQAPKLLFHYYDKDFNNEADTPDNFQSRRPNTSFCFLDIRSPGLGDTAMYLCATTGWTSGSNPYNEQFFGPGTRLTVL.

This clone has a handful of counts. The chain links TRBV5-1 to TRBJ2-6; D might be TRBD1 (6 bases). V was clipped by 4 bases and J by 2 bases, with 10 bases between them. This CDR3 has 15 amino acids. Germline CDR1 and CDR2: SGHRS and YFSETQ. The CDR3 coding sequence is TGCGCCAGCAGCGGCAGGGGCACTGGGGCCAACGTCCTGACTTTC. It yields the protein CASSGRGTGANVLTF.

This rearrangement joins TRBV2 to TRBJ1-5; no clear D gene. This CDR3 spans 12 amino acids. Germline lookup yields CDR1 SNHLY and CDR2 FYNNEI. V lost 7 bases, J lost 1 base, and 5 bases lay in between. This CDR3 is CASTSSNQPQHF. CDR3 nucleotides: TGTGCCAGCACGTCCAGCAATCAGCCCCAGCATTTT.

This chain joins TRBV4-1 and TRBJ1-2; possible D gene TRBD1, 6 bases. The V and J ends lost 0 bases and 4 bases respectively, with 21 bases between them. Germline V lookup: CDR1 MGHRA, CDR2 YSYEKL. The CDR3 has 18 residues. CDR3 DNA sequence: TGCGCCAGCAGCCAAGAGATCCGGAGTTGGGGGGGCTTCTATGGCTACACCTTC. Translation gives CASSQEIRSWGGFYGYTF.

This rearrangement joins TRBV19 to TRBJ2-1; D not certain. V lost 0 bases to trimming and J lost 5 bases, with 14 bases between them. The CDR3 sequence is 16 residues long. In germline, CDR1 is LNHDA, CDR2 SQIVND (reference sequence). CDR3 nucleotides: TGTGCCAGTAGTATAGATCAAGGCACAGCCCACAATGAGCAGTTCTTC. Its translation: CASSIDQGTAHNEQFF. Using reference TRBV19 and TRBJ2-1 for the parts outside the CDR3, the full variable domain is DGGITQSPKYLFRKEGQNVTLSCEQNLNHDAMYWYRQDPGQGLRLIYYSQIVNDFQKGDIAEGYSVSREKKESFPLTVTSAQKNPTAFYLCASSIDQGTAHNEQFFGPGTRLTVL.

CDR3 protein: CATLGQGNTEAFF. The CDR3 nucleotides are TGTGCCACACTTGGACAGGGGAACACTGAAGCTTTCTTT. The chain couples TRBV6-5 to TRBJ1-1; 8 bases align to TRBD1. CDR3 length equals 13 residues. Germline-derived CDR1 and CDR2 are MNHEY and SVGAGI. V trimming: 10 bases; J trimming: 1 base; junction bases outside the gene matches: 5.

The chain recombines TRBV5-1 with TRBJ1-1, with a weak D call TRBD1 (5 bases). Trimming took 4 bases from V and 0 from J, leaving 10 bases between them. There are 14 residues in the CDR3. Germline lookup yields CDR1 SGHRS and CDR2 YFSETQ. CDR3 in DNA: TGCGCCAGCAGCCGCCTGACAGTGAACACTGAAGCTTTCTTT. It specifies CASSRLTVNTEAFF.

The count of this clone is one. The chain uses TRBV7-9 and TRBJ2-7; D remains unclear. There are 11 residues in the CDR3. Germline V gene data show CDR1 as SEHNR and CDR2 as FQNEAQ (reference sequence). Trimming stripped 5 bases from V and 9 bases from J, with 11 bases between. CDR3 sequence (DNA): TGTGCCAGCAGCGTAAATGCCGGGCAGTACTTC. Its translation: CASSVNAGQYF.